Presented here are 8 T cell receptor beta chains from one specimen sequenced in a study of shared clonotypes between healthy human individuals. Only in-frame clones appear in the TCRdb table, and some are missing; sequencing was by immunoSEQ multiplex PCR. The table lists about 2.4 million clones, 93% of them singletons. Sequencing was performed on naive CD4+ T cells from PBMCs. Sample subset: CD45RA+ positively selected. The receptors originated from a man between 18 and 29 years old in good health. Some clones in this sample may be carry-over from other donors' samples.

The V call is TRBV6-5, the J call TRBJ1-5; D is possibly TRBD1 (5 bases). With 6 bases removed from V and 6 bases from J, the gap between germline ends came to 18 bases. The CDR3 loop spans 15 amino acids. Germline values: CDR1 MNHEY, CDR2 SVGAGI. For the CDR3, the DNA is TGTGCCAGCAGGGGGCCCAAGGGTGTCGTTCAGCCCCAGCATTTT. It is translated as CASRGPKGVVQPQHF.

This chain connects TRBV6-1 to TRBJ2-5, with 12 bases matching TRBD1. V trimming: 1 base; J trimming: 5 bases; junction bases outside the gene matches: 8. The CDR3 is 17 amino acids. CDR1 and CDR2 from the germline V gene are MNHNS and SASEGT. The CDR3 DNA is TGTGCCAGCAGTGAAGGGGACAGGGGGCCGAGTTGGGAGACCCAGTACTTC. As protein: CASSEGDRGPSWETQYF.

This chain joins TRBV29-1 and TRBJ2-1; the D gene is possibly TRBD2 (6 bases). Germline V gene sequence: CDR1 SQVTM, CDR2 ANQGSEA. The germline V and J ends were trimmed by 7 bases and 3 bases, with 16 bases remaining between them. The CDR3 has 14 residues. CDR3 coding DNA: TGCAGCGCGGGGGAGGCGGGACGCTACAATGAGCAGTTCTTC. Amino acids: CSAGEAGRYNEQFF.

This rearrangement joins TRBV7-3 to TRBJ1-1, with 8 bases that match TRBD1. This CDR3 is built from 15 residues. V dropped 5 bases and J dropped 1; count of bases not matched to a gene: 6. Germline V gene lookup returns CDR1 SGHTA and CDR2 FQGTGA. CDR3 nucleotide sequence: TGTGCCAGCAGCCCTGACAGGGGTCAGAACACTGAAGCTTTCTTT. This gives the protein CASSPDRGQNTEAFF.

CDR3 sequence reads: CASSLDRDLYGYTF. The DNA of the CDR3 is TGTGCCAGCAGTTTAGACAGGGACTTATATGGCTACACCTTC. This sequence joins TRBV28 and TRBJ1-2; TRBD1 matches at 7 bases. CDR1 is MDHEN and CDR2 is SYDVKM in the germline V gene. This CDR3 has 14 amino acids. J gave up 5 bases and V 2 bases, and 5 bases lay outside the gene matches.

The J gene is TRBJ1-3, the V gene TRBV7-9; TRBD1 aligns across 10 bases. J was trimmed by 3 bases and V by 5 bases; bases with no gene match: 4. The CDR3 loop spans 15 amino acids. Germline V CDR1 and CDR2: SEHNR, FQNEAQ (reference sequence). This CDR3 is CASSRGTGDGNTIYF. The CDR3 DNA is TGTGCCAGCAGCCGCGGGACAGGGGATGGAAACACCATATATTTT.

This rearrangement joins TRBV15 to TRBJ2-6, with D possibly called TRBD1 or TRBD2 (5 bases each). Germline V lookup: CDR1 LNHNV, CDR2 YYDKDF (reference sequence). The CDR3 extends over 17 amino acids. V lost 3 bases, J lost 5 bases, and 17 bases lay in between. The CDR3 loop reads CATSRGVTDPRANVLTF. DNA for the CDR3: TGTGCCACCAGCAGGGGGGTGACAGACCCGAGGGCCAACGTCCTGACTTTC.

V usage is TRBV5-4 and J usage is TRBJ1-2; no clear D. CDR1 is SGHNT and CDR2 is YYREEE in the germline V gene (reference sequence). V was cut by 0 bases and J by 4 bases, with 7 bases left in between. CDR3 length equals 13 residues. The CDR3 region is CASSLAASYGYTF. The CDR3, as DNA: TGTGCCAGCAGCTTGGCGGCAAGCTATGGCTACACCTTC.